This TCR beta chain was sequenced in a study of blood T cell repertoires in COVID-19. Profiling relied on immunoSEQ multiplex PCR, and the TCRdb table lists in-frame clones only, not all of them. Of under 140,000 clones in the sample, roughly four fifths were seen once. The receptor comes from a woman aged 60-70 years with acute or convalescent COVID-19. Material for sequencing was peripheral blood.

DNA of the CDR3: TGTGCCAGCAGTGAATATGGAGGGGCCCCCTCTGGGGCCAACGTCCTGACTTTC. Its protein product is CASSEYGGAPSGANVLTF. The chain couples TRBV25-1 to TRBJ2-6, with D possibly matching TRBD2 (6 bases). V was trimmed by 0 bases and J by 0 bases, leaving 12 bases between them. CDR3 length equals 18 residues. CDR1 and CDR2 from the germline V gene are MGHDK and SYGVNS.